The 15 T cell receptor beta chains presented below share a single source sample, sequenced in a study of blood T cell repertoires in COVID-19. The repertoire was sequenced with immunoSEQ multiplex PCR; TCRdb's copy has only in-frame clones and lacks some. Of around 250,000 clones in the sample, roughly 88% were seen once. The sample comprised peripheral blood. The receptors here all came from an elderly man with acute or convalescent COVID-19.

The chain combines TRBV6-6 with TRBJ2-3; 9 nucleotides align to TRBD1. V was clipped by 5 bases and J by 3 bases; unmatched bases: 15. There are 18 residues in the CDR3. The germline gives CDR1 MNHNY, CDR2 SVGAGI (reference sequence). The CDR3 protein is CASSPRPLGTGNTDTQYF. The CDR3 bases are TGTGCCAGCAGTCCCCGCCCCCTCGGGACAGGGAATACAGATACGCAGTATTTT.

The rearrangement links TRBV19 to TRBJ2-5; TRBD2 matches 13 bases. Per germline, CDR1 LNHDA and CDR2 SQIVND (reference sequence). The V gene end was trimmed by 2 bases and the J gene end by 5 bases; junction bases not matched to a gene: 2. The CDR3 totals 15 residues. As DNA, the CDR3 is TGTGCCAGTAGTATAACTAGCGGGGGGGCGGAGACCCAGTACTTC. Amino acids: CASSITSGGAETQYF.

The CDR3 sequence is CATSLDPGTVDEKLFF. DNA for the CDR3: TGTGCCACCAGCCTAGACCCGGGGACAGTTGATGAAAAACTGTTTTTT. V is TRBV15 and J is TRBJ1-4, with 7 bases lining up with TRBD1. The length of the CDR3 is 16 residues. With V trimmed by 5 bases and J by 6 bases, 12 bases remained unmatched. Germline V gives CDR1 LNHNV, CDR2 YYDKDF (reference sequence).

This chain links TRBV4-3 with TRBJ1-4, with D perhaps TRBD1 (6 bases). Per the germline V gene, CDR1 is LGHNA and CDR2 is YSLEER. The CDR3 contains 15 residues. Trimming cost V 4 bases and J 6 bases, with 15 bases left between them. The CDR3 DNA reads TGCGCCAGCAGCCGAGCGAGGGGGGGAGATGAAAAACTGTTTTTT. Translation gives CASSRARGGDEKLFF.

The chain is built from TRBV6-5 and TRBJ2-1; D is uncertain. Between the trimmed V and J ends, which lost 4 bases and 6 bases, there was a span of 7 bases. The CDR3 extends over 12 amino acids. Germline CDR1 reads MNHEY; CDR2 reads SVGAGI. The DNA of the CDR3 is TGTGCCAGCAGTTCCCTAGGCAATGAGCAGTTCTTC. This encodes CASSSLGNEQFF.

The chain employs TRBV9 and TRBJ2-1; tentatively, D is TRBD1 (5 bases). This CDR3 comprises 12 residues. Germline CDR1 is SGDLS and CDR2 is YYNGEE. The V gene lost 2 bases and the J gene lost 9 bases, with 9 bases spanning the gap. CDR3 residues: CASSVRGGEQFF. The CDR3, as DNA: TGTGCCAGCAGCGTTAGGGGTGGTGAGCAGTTCTTC.

This CDR3 reads CASSSLQGPGQPQHF. In nucleotides, the CDR3 is TGTGCCAGCAGCTCCCTACAGGGACCTGGTCAGCCCCAGCATTTT. V usage is TRBV7-9 and J usage is TRBJ1-5, with a possible D match to TRBD1 (6 bases). Germline CDR1 and CDR2: SEHNR and FQNEAQ (reference sequence). CDR3 length: 15 amino acids. V was cut by 4 bases and J by 6 bases, with 16 bases left in between.

This clone was counted a few times. V is TRBV4-3 and J is TRBJ1-6; D is perhaps TRBD1 (6 bases). The CDR3 is 19 amino acids. Germline values: CDR1 LGHNA, CDR2 YSLEER. Trimming cost V 5 bases and J 6 bases, with 26 bases left between them. In DNA, the CDR3 is TGCGCCAGCAGCTCTAACACCGGGACAACCGAAAACATTAATTCACCCCTCCACTTT. Protein sequence: CASSSNTGTTENINSPLHF.

The rearrangement joins TRBV7-2 to TRBJ2-1, with TRBD1 identical over 11 bases. CDR1 SGHTA and CDR2 FQGNSA come from the germline V gene. The CDR3 is 16 amino acids. J gave up 2 bases and V 6 bases, and 6 bases lay outside the gene matches. For the CDR3, the DNA is TGTGCCAGCAGTGGGTTGGGACAGGGGGCCTACAATGAGCAGTTCTTC. Its translation: CASSGLGQGAYNEQFF.

V is TRBV27 and J is TRBJ1-4; D is ambiguous. Per the germline V gene, CDR1 is MNHEY and CDR2 is SMNVEV (reference sequence). With 6 bases removed from V and 0 bases from J, the gap between germline ends came to 14 bases. The CDR3 spans 16 residues. DNA of the CDR3: TGTGCCAGCAGGCTTAACGGGTATGCAACTAATGAAAAACTGTTTTTT. Protein product: CASRLNGYATNEKLFF. The complete variable domain, with remaining parts taken from reference TRBV27 and TRBJ1-4, reads EAQVTQNPRYLITVTGKKLTVTCSQNMNHEYMSWYRQDPGLGLRQIYYSMNVEVTDKGDVPEGYKVSRKEKRNFPLILESPSPNQTSLYFCASRLNGYATNEKLFFGSGTQLSVL.

This rearrangement joins TRBV7-6 to TRBJ1-4; D not resolved. V gave up 2 bases and J gave up 0 bases, with 10 bases separating them. Per the germline V gene, CDR1 is SGHVS and CDR2 is FNYEAQ. The CDR3 is 16 residues long. CDR3 residues: CASSLSSGATNEKLFF. For the CDR3, the DNA is TGTGCCAGCAGCTTATCATCGGGTGCAACTAATGAAAAACTGTTTTTT.

V gene TRBV7-9 combines with J gene TRBJ1-6, with a tentative D call TRBD1 (6 bases). The CDR3 consists of 15 residues. Germline loops: CDR1 SEHNR, CDR2 FQNEAQ (reference sequence). V lost 1 base to trimming and J lost 9 bases, with 13 bases between them. The CDR3 sequence: CASSLGGGAGSPLHF. Here the CDR3 DNA reads TGTGCCAGCAGCTTAGGGGGGGGCGCCGGTTCACCCCTCCACTTT.

The chain's CDR3 is CASSLSRLAGVQEQYF. In DNA, the CDR3 is TGTGCCAGCAGCTTATCCCGACTAGCGGGAGTTCAGGAGCAGTACTTC. The V gene is TRBV7-9, the J gene TRBJ2-7, with 12 bases that match TRBD2. The CDR3 is 16 amino acids. V shed 2 bases, J shed 7 bases, and the junction held 9 bases outside the gene matches. The germline gives CDR1 SEHNR, CDR2 FQNEAQ (reference sequence).

The V call is TRBV19, the J call TRBJ1-5, with TRBD1 matching over 9 bases. The CDR3 totals 14 residues. Germline V lookup: CDR1 LNHDA, CDR2 SQIVND (reference sequence). The V gene end was trimmed by 7 bases and the J gene end by 7 bases; junction bases not matched to a gene: 8. CDR3 nucleotides: TGTGCCAGTACTCGGGACAGGGAAGGGCAGCCCCAGCATTTT. As protein: CASTRDREGQPQHF.

The chain carries TRBV3-1 (or the pseudogene TRBV3-2) and TRBJ1-1; D is unresolved. CDR3 length equals 12 residues. CDR1 and CDR2 from the germline V gene are LGHDT and YNNKEL (reference sequence). Trimming removed 5 bases from V and 2 bases from J, with 6 bases in between. The CDR3 coding sequence is TGTGCCAGCAGCTCTACTAACACTGAAGCTTTCTTT. This encodes CASSSTNTEAFF.